What follows is one T cell receptor beta chain and its context. The sample holds other DNA sequences that translate to the same CDR3. The source of the sample is a study of blood T cell repertoires in COVID-19. Background on the study: Sites across the United States, Italy and Spain contributed samples from acute and convalescent COVID-19.

CDR1 is MDHEN and CDR2 is SYDVKM in the germline V gene. The CDR3 spans 15 residues. J lost 6 bases, V lost 2 bases, and 5 bases had no gene match. Original processing notes: Amplified reference gene primers provided the basis for estimating nucleated cell counts. Sequencing was performed with immunoSEQ multiplex PCR; in TCRdb, only in-frame clones are kept and a portion is missing. The D gene and trimming were derived from the DNA, and the V and J assignments and clone size from that table. Among some 230,000 clones listed, 80% to 90% were seen once. The sample comprised peripheral blood. This chain joins TRBV28 and TRBJ1-5; 9 nucleotides match TRBD1. The receptor comes from a man between 45 and 60 years old who had recovered from COVID-19. DNA for the CDR3: TGTGCCAGCAGTTTAGGACAGGGGTATCGTCAGCCCCAGCATTTT. Protein product: CASSLGQGYRQPQHF.